Below are 4 T cell receptor beta chains sequenced from a single sample in a study of blood T cell repertoires in COVID-19. This table comes from immunoSEQ multiplex PCR, and its TCRdb copy is limited to in-frame clones, with some not included. The sample lists roughly 43,000 clones, 80% to 90% occurring once. Sequenced input: peripheral blood. All receptors come from a human donor in a cohort sampled during active COVID-19. The donor label of this sample is uncertain.

This clone was found a few times. The chain combines TRBV6-5 with TRBJ1-6, with D perhaps matching TRBD1 (5 bases). The CDR3 has 15 residues. In germline, CDR1 is MNHEY, CDR2 SVGAGI. V was trimmed by 4 bases and J by 7 bases, leaving 14 bases between them. The CDR3 reads CASSWSNQGNSPLHF. The CDR3 coding sequence is TGTGCCAGCAGTTGGTCGAATCAGGGAAATTCACCCCTCCACTTT.

The gene calls are TRBV6-1 and TRBJ2-4; D may be TRBD2 (5 bases). Germline CDR1 and CDR2: MNHNS and SASEGT. Between the trimmed V and J ends, which lost 2 bases and 7 bases, there was a span of 15 bases. The CDR3 length is 15 residues. The CDR3 region is CASSERVGSGNIQYF. The CDR3 nucleotides are TGTGCCAGCAGTGAAAGGGTGGGGAGTGGGAACATTCAGTACTTC.

The rearrangement uses TRBV5-5 and TRBJ2-3; 7 bases line up with TRBD1. CDR1 is SGHKS and CDR2 is YYEKEE in the germline V gene (reference sequence). This CDR3 is 14 amino acids long. V gave up 1 base and J gave up 6 bases; unmatched junction bases: 5. The CDR3, as DNA: TGTGCCAGCAGCTTGAGTTCAGGGGGTGATACGCAGTATTTT. Amino acid sequence: CASSLSSGGDTQYF.

The chain carries TRBV9 and TRBJ2-2; 16 bases map to TRBD2. CDR3 length equals 18 residues. V lost 3 bases to trimming and J lost 6 bases; unmatched junction nucleotides: 8. Germline CDR1 SGDLS, CDR2 YYNGEE. The CDR3 region is CASSEGTSGGVFPGELFF. The CDR3 DNA reads TGTGCCAGCAGCGAGGGGACTAGCGGGGGGGTTTTCCCCGGGGAGCTGTTTTTT.